The next 28 T cell receptor beta chains were all read from a single sample in a study of CD8 T cells in Susac syndrome. With random hexamers, reverse transcription was performed on roughly 0.45 to 1 ug of RNA. In TCRdb, the immunoSEQ multiplex PCR reads were re-called with MiXCR into one record per CDR3 protein. The repertoire has about 66,000 distinct CDR3 sequences, just under 95% of them found once; the top ten carry 0.5% to 0.6%. Sample: CD8+ T cells from PBMCs. These receptors came from a human donor with multiple sclerosis.

The V call is TRBV7-6, the J call TRBJ1-1; no firm D call. The CDR3 length is 13 residues. Germline-derived CDR1 and CDR2 are SGHVS and FNYEAQ. Trimming took off 2 bases at V and 4 bases at J, with 8 bases between the two ends. The CDR3 DNA sequence: TGTGCCAGCAGCTTAACTGGGAGCACTGAAGCTTTCTTT. As protein: CASSLTGSTEAFF.

The V gene is TRBV28, the J gene TRBJ2-3; no firm D call. Between the trimmed V and J ends, which lost 5 bases and 3 bases, there was a span of 15 bases. Germline V gene data show CDR1 as MDHEN and CDR2 as SYDVKM. The CDR3 sequence is 15 residues long. The CDR3 DNA sequence: TGTGCCAGCAGTCCTCTTTGGGGTCGAACAGATACGCAGTATTTT. This gives the protein CASSPLWGRTDTQYF.

The chain uses TRBV29-1 and TRBJ2-5; D may correspond to TRBD1 or TRBD2 (5 bases each). The V gene's germline CDR1 is SQVTM and CDR2 ANQGSEA. The CDR3 runs 15 residues. The V end was cut by 3 bases, the J end by 4 bases, with 18 bases between. This chain's CDR3 is CSVEHPGAIGETQYF. DNA for the CDR3: TGCAGCGTTGAGCACCCCGGGGCCATAGGAGAGACCCAGTACTTC.

The V and J genes are TRBV7-9 and TRBJ2-7; D not certain. Trimming removed 5 bases at V and 5 bases at J, with 16 bases between. The CDR3 is made up of 14 amino acids. From germline, CDR1 is SEHNR and CDR2 FQNEAQ (reference sequence). The CDR3 region is CASSAGPLEDEQYF. The CDR3 DNA reads TGTGCCAGCAGCGCAGGCCCCCTCGAGGACGAGCAGTACTTC.

The chain links TRBV9 to TRBJ2-1; 7 bases agree with TRBD2. Per germline, CDR1 SGDLS and CDR2 YYNGEE. The CDR3 has 15 amino acids. V lost 1 base, J lost 2 bases, and 3 bases stayed unmatched. CDR3 protein: CASSVRGTTYNEQFF. Here the CDR3 DNA reads TGTGCCAGCAGCGTACGGGGGACTACCTACAATGAGCAGTTCTTC. The full variable domain, in which reference TRBV9 and TRBJ2-1 provide the parts outside the CDR3, is DSGVTQTPKHLITATGQRVTLRCSPRSGDLSVYWYQQSLDQGLQFLIQYYNGEERAKGNILERFSAQQFPDLHSELNLSSLELGDSALYFCASSVRGTTYNEQFFGPGTRLTVL.

Only one count was recorded for this clonotype. The rearrangement links TRBV27 to TRBJ2-7, with a weak D call TRBD2 (6 bases). The germline gives CDR1 MNHEY, CDR2 SMNVEV (reference sequence). V gave up 6 bases and J gave up 1 base, with 13 bases separating them. This CDR3 is 14 amino acids long. The CDR3: CASRPLGGSYEQYF. For the CDR3, the DNA is TGTGCCAGCAGGCCCCTCGGGGGATCCTACGAGCAGTACTTC.

This sequence joins TRBV19 and TRBJ2-1; 7 bases are shared with TRBD1. In germline, CDR1 is LNHDA, CDR2 SQIVND (reference sequence). The CDR3 has 14 residues. Losses at the gene ends were 9 bases for V and 4 bases for J; bases not matched to a gene: 9. The CDR3 is CASSPPGQYNEQFF. CDR3 nucleotide sequence: TGTGCCAGCAGTCCGCCGGGACAGTACAATGAGCAGTTCTTC.

The chain links TRBV3-1 to TRBJ2-1; 8 bases align to TRBD2. With V trimmed by 0 bases and J by 4 bases, 8 bases remained unmatched. Germline V gives CDR1 LGHDT, CDR2 YNNKEL (reference sequence). CDR3 size: 17 residues. CDR3 region: CASSQESWREVYNEQFF. CDR3 DNA: TGTGCCAGCAGCCAAGAGAGTTGGCGGGAGGTATACAATGAGCAGTTCTTC.

This chain connects TRBV6-5 to TRBJ2-1, with 11 bases that match TRBD2. This CDR3 contains 17 residues. Per germline, CDR1 MNHEY and CDR2 SVGAGI. The J segment lost 6 bases and the V segment lost 2 bases, leaving 9 bases of the junction unmatched. This CDR3 is CASSYGTSGPFGNEQFF. Written as DNA, the CDR3 is TGTGCCAGCAGTTACGGGACTAGCGGTCCCTTCGGCAATGAGCAGTTCTTC.

In DNA, the CDR3 is TGCGCCAGCAGCTACGGGCCTACCTACGAGCAGTACTTC. Amino acids: CASSYGPTYEQYF. The V and J genes are TRBV5-1 and TRBJ2-7; no reliable D call. Trimming stripped 3 bases from V and 2 bases from J, with 9 bases between. The CDR3 extends over 13 amino acids. CDR1 and CDR2 from the germline V gene are SGHRS and YFSETQ.

J is TRBJ1-4 and V is TRBV9; the match to TRBD1 covers 7 bases. Losses at the gene ends were 3 bases for V and 7 bases for J; bases not matched to a gene: 12. Germline CDR1 is SGDLS and CDR2 is YYNGEE. CDR3 length equals 16 residues. CDR3 protein: CASSAPGQTPTEKLFF. For the CDR3, the DNA is TGTGCCAGCAGCGCACCGGGACAGACCCCCACTGAAAAACTGTTTTTT. Filled out from reference TRBV9 and TRBJ1-4, the complete variable domain reads DSGVTQTPKHLITATGQRVTLRCSPRSGDLSVYWYQQSLDQGLQFLIQYYNGEERAKGNILERFSAQQFPDLHSELNLSSLELGDSALYFCASSAPGQTPTEKLFFGSGTQLSVL.

The chain has TRBV2 and TRBJ2-7, with 10 bases fitting TRBD1. V was clipped by 10 bases and J by 7 bases; unmatched bases: 19. The CDR3 is 16 amino acids. Germline loops: CDR1 SNHLY, CDR2 FYNNEI. The CDR3 nucleotides are TGTGCCACCCTGTTCGATCCAGGGACAGGGGTGGAAGAGCAGTACTTC. Translation: CATLFDPGTGVEEQYF.

The chain combines TRBV30 with TRBJ2-7, with 7 bases matching TRBD1. Per the germline V gene, CDR1 is GTSNPN and CDR2 is SVGIG (reference sequence). This CDR3 comprises 13 residues. Unmatched junction bases numbered 5, after V lost 0 bases and J lost 6 bases. For the CDR3, the DNA is TGTGCCTGGAGTGTCGGCCAGGGGGTCGAGCAGTACTTC. Protein product: CAWSVGQGVEQYF. Variable domain in full (rest from reference TRBV30 and TRBJ2-7): SQTIHQWPATLVQPVGSPLSLECTVEGTSNPNLYWYRQAAGRGLQLLFYSVGIGQISSEVPQNLSASRPQDRQFILSSKKLLLSDSGFYLCAWSVGQGVEQYFGPGTRLTVT.

The V call is TRBV19, the J call TRBJ2-1; no clear D gene. CDR1 is LNHDA and CDR2 is SQIVND in the germline V gene (reference sequence). Trimming removed 5 bases at V and 4 bases at J, with 9 bases between. This CDR3 spans 13 amino acids. CDR3 loop: CASSPSSYNEQFF. DNA of the CDR3: TGTGCCAGTAGTCCCTCGAGTTACAATGAGCAGTTCTTC.

The chain carries TRBV28 and TRBJ1-1; 8 bases fit TRBD1. From germline, CDR1 is MDHEN and CDR2 SYDVKM. The V gene end was trimmed by 5 bases and the J gene end by 4 bases; junction bases not matched to a gene: 15. This CDR3 spans 17 amino acids. The CDR3 bases are TGTGCCAGCAGTCGGGACAGGCATAGGGTAGACGGCACTGAAGCTTTCTTT. Translating gives CASSRDRHRVDGTEAFF.

The gene calls are TRBV14 and TRBJ2-7, with D unclear. CDR3 length: 15 amino acids. Trimming stripped 0 bases from V and 3 bases from J, with 12 bases between. The V gene's germline CDR1 is SGHDN and CDR2 FVKESK. CDR3 sequence reads: CASSQEYRAFYEQYF. DNA of the CDR3: TGTGCCAGCAGCCAAGAATACCGGGCCTTCTACGAGCAGTACTTC.

V gene TRBV20-1 combines with J gene TRBJ2-7; either TRBD1 or TRBD2 may fit D (5 bases each). This CDR3 contains 16 residues. Germline CDR1 and CDR2: DFQATT and SNEGSKA (reference sequence). Trimming took 0 bases from V and 0 from J, leaving 15 bases between them. CDR3 sequence reads: CSARDQAGTSSYEQYF. CDR3 nucleotides: TGCAGTGCTAGAGATCAGGCCGGGACCAGCTCCTACGAGCAGTACTTC.

CDR3 loop: CATSFGSEQFF. The CDR3 region has the DNA TGTGCCACCAGTTTTGGAAGTGAGCAGTTCTTC. This rearrangement joins TRBV24-1 to TRBJ2-1; unclear D gene. The CDR3 sequence is 11 residues long. Trimming stripped 6 bases from V and 9 bases from J, with 8 bases between. The germline gives CDR1 KGHDR, CDR2 SFDVKD.

The chain is built from TRBV28 and TRBJ2-7; unclear D gene. V lost 7 bases and J 2 bases, leaving 9 bases between the germline ends. This CDR3 is built from 12 residues. Germline V gene sequence: CDR1 MDHEN, CDR2 SYDVKM. The CDR3 reads CASKSRTYEQYF. In DNA, the CDR3 is TGTGCCAGCAAGTCTAGAACCTACGAGCAGTACTTC. The whole variable domain, filled in from reference TRBV28 and TRBJ2-7, reads DVKVTQSSRYLVKRTGEKVFLECVQDMDHENMFWYRQDPGLGLRLIYFSYDVKMKEKGDIPEGYSVSREKKERFSLILESASTNQTSMYLCASKSRTYEQYFGPGTRLTVT.

The chain uses TRBV14 and TRBJ2-7, with D possibly being TRBD2 (5 bases). Germline V lookup: CDR1 SGHDN, CDR2 FVKESK. The CDR3 has 14 amino acids. V was trimmed by 4 bases and J by 3 bases, leaving 13 bases between them. Here the CDR3 DNA reads TGTGCCAGCAGCCCAGAGGACTGGGGCTACGAGCAGTACTTC. Translated, it gives CASSPEDWGYEQYF.

This chain joins TRBV12-3 or TRBV12-4 and TRBJ2-3; no clear D. The V end lost 3 bases, the J end lost 6 bases, and 19 bases lay between the germline ends. The CDR3 is 16 residues long. CDR3: CASSFGPTDGGDTQYF. CDR3 nucleotide sequence: TGTGCCAGCAGTTTTGGACCCACGGACGGTGGGGATACGCAGTATTTT.

The V and J genes are TRBV4-3 and TRBJ2-7, with TRBD1 identical over 7 bases. V was pared by 4 bases and J by 4 bases, with 10 bases of the junction left unmatched. Germline V lookup: CDR1 LGHNA, CDR2 YSLEER. This CDR3 is built from 15 residues. CDR3 nucleotide sequence: TGCGCCAGCAGCCCGTACTCCGGGACAGTATACGAGCAGTACTTC. Residues: CASSPYSGTVYEQYF.

This chain links TRBV9 with TRBJ2-1; TRBD2 matches 9 bases. The trim removed 1 base at V and 8 bases at J, leaving 10 bases unmatched. The CDR3 is made up of 16 amino acids. The germline V gene has CDR1 SGDLS and CDR2 YYNGEE. CDR3 sequence: CASSVLVAGDGDEQFF. As DNA, the CDR3 is TGTGCCAGCAGCGTATTAGTAGCGGGAGACGGCGATGAGCAGTTCTTC. Filled out from reference TRBV9 and TRBJ2-1, the complete variable domain reads DSGVTQTPKHLITATGQRVTLRCSPRSGDLSVYWYQQSLDQGLQFLIQYYNGEERAKGNILERFSAQQFPDLHSELNLSSLELGDSALYFCASSVLVAGDGDEQFFGPGTRLTVL.

The J gene is TRBJ2-5, the V gene TRBV7-2, with no clear D. The CDR3 totals 14 residues. CDR1 and CDR2 from the germline V gene are SGHTA and FQGNSA. Deletions cut 0 bases from V and 3 bases from J, with 8 bases between. The CDR3 spells CASSLAGSKETQYF. The CDR3 coding sequence is TGTGCCAGCAGCTTAGCTGGCAGTAAAGAGACCCAGTACTTC.

The chain recombines TRBV4-1 with TRBJ1-2; D might be TRBD1 (5 bases). The CDR3 is 13 amino acids. The V end was cut by 3 bases, the J end by 4 bases, with 9 bases between. Germline-derived CDR1 and CDR2 are MGHRA and YSYEKL. CDR3 nucleotides: TGCGCCAGCAGCCAGGAGGGGTCCTATGGCTACACCTTC. The encoded protein is CASSQEGSYGYTF.

The chain employs TRBV5-1 and TRBJ2-1; 10 bases line up with TRBD2. V was pared by 4 bases and J by 2 bases, with 6 bases of the junction left unmatched. Germline V CDR1 and CDR2: SGHRS, YFSETQ. The CDR3 length is 16 residues. Here the CDR3 reads CASSTETSGPYNEQFF. In nucleotides, the CDR3 is TGCGCCAGCAGCACAGAGACTAGCGGGCCCTACAATGAGCAGTTCTTC.

The V call is TRBV4-3, the J call TRBJ2-1; the D gene is possibly TRBD1 (5 bases). V was cut by 0 bases and J by 2 bases, with 5 bases left in between. The CDR3 loop spans 14 amino acids. Germline assignment: CDR1 LGHNA and CDR2 YSLEER. CDR3 in amino acids: CASSQETAYNEQFF. The CDR3 DNA sequence: TGCGCCAGCAGCCAAGAGACAGCCTACAATGAGCAGTTCTTC.

The chain combines TRBV27 with TRBJ1-5; D not resolved. Germline CDR1 reads MNHEY; CDR2 reads SMNVEV (reference sequence). The V end lost 1 base, the J end lost 5 bases, and 12 bases lay between the germline ends. The CDR3 totals 15 residues. CDR3 DNA: TGTGCCAGCAGTTTATTCGGGCCAGCTGATCAGCCCCAGCATTTT. It encodes CASSLFGPADQPQHF.